Below, one TCR beta chain is given with its context. It lacks a known antigen. No much larger clone is present one base from it, and per-base qualities are unavailable. The sample belongs to a study of blood T cell repertoires in COVID-19 (dated by TCRdb to 2018 to 2021). Background for the entire study: Recovered participants in ImmuneRACE Cohort 3 were defined by two consecutive negative NP/OP PCR tests, clearance by a healthcare professional, or resolution of symptoms. Samples covering the acute and convalescent phases of COVID-19 were provided by collaborators in the United States, Italy and Spain. Deeply sampled blood TCRbeta repertoires from subjects exposed to, actively infected with, or recovered from COVID-19 were included in the dataset. The repertoires were released in a freely available public database meant as a resource for research on the immune response to SARS-CoV-2. The samples were drawn from the first 160 participants of the ongoing ImmuneRACE study and from over a thousand subjects provided by 6 global collaborators. Where available, HLA class I and class II types were obtained from metadata supplied by the sample provider rather than from assay-based typing. The sample metadata nearly always contained a de-identified subject ID, COVID-19 status, age in years and sex. The material from the prospective study consisted of cDNA or gDNA derived from T cells, B-cell-depleted T cells, or PBMCs. Overall study results and their limits: The quantity of clinical and demographic metadata differed by source and by participant and was supplied without curation.

Measured from the cysteine to the phenylalanine, the CDR3 is 13 residues long. Only the CDR3 part of the read is kept: 39 bases, read in frame from the first base. CDR1 SGDLS and CDR2 YYNGEE were looked up in the germline V gene. Between the V and J ends, shortened by 4 bases and 7 bases respectively, the junction contains 14 bases. In the prospective study, participants were about 18 to 100 years old, resided in approximately 25 geographic areas of the United States, and were enrolled through a virtual design. To assign participants to cohorts, the prospective study relied on clinical history that participants themselves reported in a screening survey and a study questionnaire. Mobile phlebotomists in the prospective study collected whole blood, serum and a nasopharyngeal or oropharyngeal swab from every participant. Additional blood draws and questionnaires over an approximately 2-month period could optionally be provided by prospective study participants. Prospective study blood samples were shipped either frozen or at room temperature before DNA extraction.

TCRbeta CDR3 regions were amplified from genomic DNA using the immunoSEQ Assay, a bias-controlled multiplex PCR. In the source study's methods: The number of nucleated cells in each sample was estimated from the amplification of reference gene primers within the assay. To quantify the absolute abundance of each unique TCRbeta CDR3 rearrangement, sequence reads were collapsed and filtered. For each sample, productive Simpson clonality was calculated as the square root of Simpson's diversity index across productive rearrangements. Held by TCRdb, this immuneACCESS table contains in-frame sequences only and omits some clones. Under half of the omission traces to an unresolved V gene where checked; the cause of the rest is unknown. V and J calls and clone size come straight from that table; D and trimming were deduced from the DNA. The table for this sample lists approximately 190,000 clones; 86% of them were counted only once. The biggest ten clones account for around 25% of the sample.

The receptor was isolated from a woman aged 40 to 50 in a cohort exposed to, infected with or recovered from COVID-19 (not recorded which). The material sequenced was PBMCs or T cells enriched from blood (not recorded which). The chain is encoded by TRBV9 joined to TRBJ2-5, with TRBD1 as a weak D call on 5 bases. The CDR3 amino acid sequence is: CASSPMDTGTQYF. The base sequence is TGTGCCAGCAGCCCAATGGACACGGGGACCCAGTACTTC.